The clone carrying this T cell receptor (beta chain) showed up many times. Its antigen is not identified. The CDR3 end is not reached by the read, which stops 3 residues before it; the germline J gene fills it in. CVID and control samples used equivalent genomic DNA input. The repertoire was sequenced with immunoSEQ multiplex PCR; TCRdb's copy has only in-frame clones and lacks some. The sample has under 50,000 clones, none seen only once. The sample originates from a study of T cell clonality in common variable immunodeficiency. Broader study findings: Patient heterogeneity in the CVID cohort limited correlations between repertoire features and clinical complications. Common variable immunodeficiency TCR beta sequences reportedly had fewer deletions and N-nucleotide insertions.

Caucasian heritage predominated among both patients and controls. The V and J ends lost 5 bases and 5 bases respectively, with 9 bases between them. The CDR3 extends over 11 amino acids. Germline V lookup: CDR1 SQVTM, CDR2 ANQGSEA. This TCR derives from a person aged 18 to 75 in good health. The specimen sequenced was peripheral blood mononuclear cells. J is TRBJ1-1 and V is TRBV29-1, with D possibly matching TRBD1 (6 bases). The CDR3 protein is CSVTRGTEAFF. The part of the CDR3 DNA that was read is TGCAGCGTTACCAGGGGTACTGAA. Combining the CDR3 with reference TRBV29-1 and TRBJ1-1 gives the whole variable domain SAVISQKPSRDICQRGTSLTIQCQVDSQVTMMFWYRQQPGQSLTLIATANQGSEATYESGFVIDKFPISRPNLTFSTLTVSNMSPEDSSIYLCSVTRGTEAFFGQGTRLTVV.